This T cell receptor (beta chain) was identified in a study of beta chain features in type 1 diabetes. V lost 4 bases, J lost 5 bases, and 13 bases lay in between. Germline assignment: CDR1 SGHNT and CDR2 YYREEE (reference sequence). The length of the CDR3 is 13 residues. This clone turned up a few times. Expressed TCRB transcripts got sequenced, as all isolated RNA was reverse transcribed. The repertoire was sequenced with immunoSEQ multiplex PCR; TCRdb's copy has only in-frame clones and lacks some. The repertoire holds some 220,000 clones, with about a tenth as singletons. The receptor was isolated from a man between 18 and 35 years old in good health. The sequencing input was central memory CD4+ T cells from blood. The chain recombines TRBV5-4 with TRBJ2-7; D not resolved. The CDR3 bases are TGTGCCAGCAGCCCGAGCCCAAGGGACGAGCAGTACTTC. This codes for CASSPSPRDEQYF. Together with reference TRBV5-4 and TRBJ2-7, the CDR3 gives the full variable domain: ETGVTQSPTHLIKTRGQQVTLRCSSQSGHNTVSWYQQALGQGPQFIFQYYREEENGRGNFPPRFSGLQFPNYSSELNVNALELDDSALYLCASSPSPRDEQYFGPGTRLTVT.